The 18 T cell receptor beta chains listed next were all sequenced from one sample in a study of cytomegalovirus exposure and HLA in healthy donors. The study ran its PCR with 60 Vbeta and 13 Jbeta primers. Method: immunoSEQ multiplex PCR; TCRdb's copy keeps in-frame clones and lacks some. The sample has 90,000 to 100,000 clones, around 72% seen once. Sequencing was performed on PBMCs. Receptors originate from a male donor in good health and CMV-seronegative.

The V gene is TRBV7-9, the J gene TRBJ2-1, with 10 bases aligning to TRBD2. The CDR3 spans 16 residues. V lost 0 bases to trimming and J lost 8 bases; unmatched junction nucleotides: 7. Germline CDR1 and CDR2: SEHNR and FQNEAQ (reference sequence). DNA of the CDR3: TGTGCCAGCAGCTTAGCGGTTAGCGGGAGGATGGATGAGCAGTTCTTC. This sequence encodes CASSLAVSGRMDEQFF.

The rearrangement links TRBV29-1 to TRBJ1-5, with D perhaps TRBD1 (5 bases). Trimming cost V 1 base and J 10 bases, with 14 bases left between them. The CDR3 has 13 residues. Germline V gene lookup returns CDR1 SQVTM and CDR2 ANQGSEA. The CDR3 sequence is CSVEGPRGAPQHF. CDR3 in DNA: TGCAGCGTTGAAGGCCCGCGTGGGGCACCCCAGCATTTT.

This clone has more than one count but fewer than ten. V gene TRBV13 combines with J gene TRBJ2-2; the match to TRBD1 covers 8 bases. Losses at the gene ends were 1 base for V and 2 bases for J; bases not matched to a gene: 12. The CDR3 has 19 residues. CDR1 PRHDT and CDR2 FYEKMQ come from the germline V gene (reference sequence). CDR3 nucleotides: TGTGCCAGCAGCTTAGAATCGGTATGGGACAGGCATAACACCGGGGAGCTGTTTTTT. Translating it yields CASSLESVWDRHNTGELFF.

This chain joins TRBV19 and TRBJ1-2; D gene unclear. There are 13 residues in the CDR3. Germline V gene data show CDR1 as LNHDA and CDR2 as SQIVND (reference sequence). The V end was cut by 7 bases, the J end by 1 base, with 10 bases between. CDR3 nucleotides: TGTGCCAGTACTATGTCGAGTAACTATGGCTACACCTTC. Its translation: CASTMSSNYGYTF.

V usage is TRBV6-1 and J usage is TRBJ2-7; D is possibly TRBD1 (6 bases). Germline assignment: CDR1 MNHNS and CDR2 SASEGT. The germline V and J ends were trimmed by 5 bases and 1 base, with 15 bases remaining between them. CDR3 length equals 15 residues. The CDR3 bases are TGTGCCAGCAGTCATGCTAAAGGGACATCCTACGAGCAGTACTTC. It translates to CASSHAKGTSYEQYF.

This clone was observed once. The rearrangement uses TRBV6-4 and TRBJ2-3, with TRBD2 identical over 13 bases. CDR1 and CDR2 from the germline V gene are MRHNA and SNTAGT. CDR3 length equals 16 residues. The J segment lost 2 bases and the V segment lost 6 bases, leaving 5 bases of the junction unmatched. CDR3 residues: CASSQLAGGITDTQYF. The CDR3 nucleotides are TGTGCCAGCAGCCAACTAGCGGGAGGGATCACAGATACGCAGTATTTT.

The rearrangement links TRBV11-2 to TRBJ2-7; no clear D gene. Per the germline V gene, CDR1 is SGHAT and CDR2 is FQNNGV. The V end was cut by 5 bases, the J end by 3 bases, with 11 bases between. The CDR3 runs to 13 residues. For the CDR3, the DNA is TGTGCCAGCAGCGCTAGTGATCGCTACGAGCAGTACTTC. Translated: CASSASDRYEQYF.

The chain is built from TRBV15 and TRBJ2-7; tentative D call: TRBD1 (6 bases). Germline lookup yields CDR1 LNHNV and CDR2 YYDKDF (reference sequence). V was trimmed by 1 base and J by 0 bases, leaving 10 bases between them. This CDR3 has 15 residues. The CDR3: CATSRGTVSSYEQYF. In nucleotides, the CDR3 is TGTGCCACCAGCAGAGGGACAGTATCCTCCTACGAGCAGTACTTC.

The rearrangement joins TRBV27 to TRBJ2-1; the D is unclear. CDR1 is MNHEY, CDR2 SMNVEV, per germline (reference sequence). V lost 3 bases to trimming and J lost 7 bases, with 7 bases between them. The CDR3 has 12 amino acids. CDR3 coding DNA: TGTGCCAGCAGTTTTCTGAGGAATGAGCAGTTCTTC. Translation gives CASSFLRNEQFF.

This chain joins TRBV2 and TRBJ1-2; 10 bases fit TRBD1. V was clipped by 5 bases and J by 2 bases; unmatched bases: 5. CDR3 length: 15 residues. Germline CDR1 SNHLY, CDR2 FYNNEI. This chain's CDR3 is CASSSGTGENYGYTF. CDR3 DNA sequence: TGTGCCAGCAGTTCCGGGACAGGGGAAAACTATGGCTACACCTTC.

This clone was recorded a few times. Here the CDR3 reads CASCSPGTGAYEQYF. DNA for the CDR3: TGTGCCAGTTGTTCGCCCGGGACTGGAGCTTACGAGCAGTACTTC. The chain joins TRBV27 to TRBJ2-7, with D possibly matching TRBD2 (6 bases). The CDR3 totals 15 residues. V lost 9 bases, J lost 4 bases, and 22 bases lay in between. Germline V gene sequence: CDR1 MNHEY, CDR2 SMNVEV (reference sequence).

This clone was counted only a few times. V is TRBV6-1 and J is TRBJ2-2; 7 nucleotides agree with TRBD1. The CDR3 is 13 residues long. Germline V gene lookup returns CDR1 MNHNS and CDR2 SASEGT. Trimming took 10 bases from V and 4 from J; bases not matched to a gene: 6. CDR3 DNA: TGTGCCAATAGACAGGGAACCACCGGGGAGCTGTTTTTT. Its translation is CANRQGTTGELFF.

J is TRBJ2-5 and V is TRBV13, with 7 bases identical to TRBD1. This CDR3 comprises 13 residues. The J segment lost 5 bases and the V segment lost 5 bases, leaving 5 bases of the junction unmatched. The germline gives CDR1 PRHDT, CDR2 FYEKMQ (reference sequence). The CDR3 spells CASSRGQSETQYF. The CDR3 nucleotides are TGTGCCAGCAGCAGGGGACAGTCCGAGACCCAGTACTTC.

This clone occurred a few times. The chain has TRBV27 and TRBJ1-4; D possibly corresponds to TRBD1 (6 bases). The CDR3 has 15 amino acids. CDR1 is MNHEY, CDR2 SMNVEV, per germline (reference sequence). With 7 bases removed from V and 5 bases from J, the gap between germline ends came to 17 bases. The CDR3 bases are TGTGCCAGCAACATCAGGGGCCGGCCAAATGAAAAACTGTTTTTT. Encoded protein: CASNIRGRPNEKLFF.

The chain joins TRBV28 to TRBJ1-4; the D is unclear. The V and J ends lost 7 bases and 5 bases respectively, with 14 bases between them. Germline V CDR1 and CDR2: MDHEN, SYDVKM. CDR3 length equals 14 residues. CDR3 amino acids: CASTSPTDNEKLFF. In DNA form, the CDR3 reads TGTGCCAGCACCTCCCCAACAGACAATGAAAAACTGTTTTTT.

V and J are TRBV7-6 and TRBJ1-1; TRBD1 matches 7 bases. J was trimmed by 1 base and V by 5 bases; bases with no gene match: 10. Per germline, CDR1 SGHVS and CDR2 FNYEAQ. CDR3 length: 16 residues. CDR3 in DNA: TGTGCCAGCAGCCCACGGCGACAGGGCACGAACACTGAAGCTTTCTTT. Its translation: CASSPRRQGTNTEAFF. The whole variable domain, filled in from reference TRBV7-6 and TRBJ1-1, reads GAGVSQSPRYKVTKRGQDVALRCDPISGHVSLYWYRQALGQGPEFLTYFNYEAQQDKSGLPNDRFSAERPEGSISTLTIQRTEQRDSAMYRCASSPRRQGTNTEAFFGQGTRLTVV.

The gene calls are TRBV6-1 and TRBJ1-2; the D gene is possibly TRBD1 (5 bases). The CDR3 sequence is 14 residues long. Germline V CDR1 and CDR2: MNHNS, SASEGT. The V end lost 2 bases, the J end lost 6 bases, and 13 bases lay between the germline ends. In DNA, the CDR3 is TGTGCCAGCAGTGAACAGGGTTCCCTGGATGGCTACACCTTC. This translates into CASSEQGSLDGYTF.

J is TRBJ1-2 and V is TRBV6-1; 7 bases are shared with TRBD1. Germline loops: CDR1 MNHNS, CDR2 SASEGT. The CDR3 sequence is 14 residues long. J gave up 2 bases and V 5 bases, and 5 bases lay outside the gene matches. This CDR3 is CASSRRGQNYGYTF. The DNA of the CDR3 is TGTGCCAGCAGTCGTCGGGGACAGAACTATGGCTACACCTTC.